These 8 T cell receptor beta chains share one sample of origin, sequenced in a study of T-cell memory formation after mild COVID-19. In TCRdb, the 5' RACE reads were re-called with MiXCR into one record per CDR3 protein. The sample shows under 200,000 distinct CDR3 sequences, roughly 11% of them seen only once. Material: PBMCs or a T cell subset sorted from them (not recorded which). Source of these receptors: a man aged 18 to 30 who had mild COVID-19 (a few samples of this study predate the infection). Cell type and time point are not known.

This clonotype showed up many times. The chain uses TRBV15 and TRBJ2-5; 10 nucleotides line up with TRBD1. Germline lookup yields CDR1 LNHNV and CDR2 YYDKDF (reference sequence). CDR3 length equals 15 residues. Trimming cost V 6 bases and J 1 base; bases outside gene matches: 5. CDR3 bases: TGTGCCACCAGTAGACAGGGGGCGTTCCAAGAGACCCAGTACTTC. Its protein product is CATSRQGAFQETQYF.

This clonotype has only a few counts. The V call is TRBV25-1, the J call TRBJ2-1; 9 nucleotides align to TRBD1. Germline CDR1 and CDR2: MGHDK and SYGVNS. Trimming at V came to 6 bases and at J to 5 bases, leaving 2 bases not matched to a gene. The CDR3 length is 13 residues. The CDR3 loop reads CASRGTGNNEQFF. As DNA, the CDR3 is TGTGCCAGCAGAGGGACAGGGAACAATGAGCAGTTCTTC.

This clonotype was counted many times. This chain connects TRBV27 to TRBJ2-5; D possibly corresponds to TRBD2 (5 bases). CDR3 length: 14 amino acids. V lost 6 bases and J lost 1, with 12 bases in between. CDR1 and CDR2 from the germline V gene are MNHEY and SMNVEV (reference sequence). CDR3 in amino acids: CASSLSETQETQYF. CDR3 in DNA: TGTGCCAGCAGCCTTAGCGAGACCCAAGAGACCCAGTACTTC.

The DNA for the CDR3 is TGTGCCAGCAGCTTAGGTTTGGGGAATACGCAGTATTTT. It codes for CASSLGLGNTQYF. This sequence joins TRBV7-9 and TRBJ2-3; no clear D gene. V was trimmed by 1 base and J by 7 bases, leaving 9 bases between them. The CDR3 spans 13 residues. CDR1 and CDR2 (germline): SEHNR, FQNEAQ (reference sequence).

V is TRBV10-3 and J is TRBJ2-1, with D unresolved. V was trimmed by 3 bases and J by 0 bases, leaving 6 bases between them. Germline assignment: CDR1 ENHRY and CDR2 SYGVKD. The CDR3 runs to 14 residues. This chain's CDR3 is CAISEKTSYNEQFF. The DNA of the CDR3 is TGTGCCATCAGTGAAAAGACCTCCTACAATGAGCAGTTCTTC.

This chain uses TRBV7-2 with TRBJ2-4; D might be TRBD1 (7 bases). The V end was cut by 5 bases, the J end by 7 bases, with 18 bases between. This CDR3 contains 15 residues. The V gene's germline CDR1 is SGHTA and CDR2 FQGNSA. This CDR3 is CASSRNRGLGNIQYF. CDR3 bases: TGTGCCAGCAGCCGAAACAGGGGACTGGGGAACATTCAGTACTTC.

The rearrangement joins TRBV6-2 or TRBV6-3 to TRBJ2-1; D gene uncertain. Trimming took off 6 bases at V and 6 bases at J, with 12 bases between the two ends. Germline V gene data show CDR1 as MNHEY and CDR2 as SVGEGT. The CDR3 length is 13 residues. The CDR3 DNA reads as TGTGCCAGCAGCCGACGTTCCGGCAATGAGCAGTTCTTC. Translation gives CASSRRSGNEQFF.

In its sample, this clonotype was seen a few times. The CDR3 region has the DNA TGCGCCAGCAGCTTGGAGACAGGGGGGATGCAGTTCTTC. Its protein product is CASSLETGGMQFF. The V gene is TRBV5-1, the J gene TRBJ2-1; 9 bases match TRBD1. The V segment lost 0 bases and the J segment 12 bases; nucleotides outside the gene matches: 4. CDR3 length: 13 residues. Per the germline V gene, CDR1 is SGHRS and CDR2 is YFSETQ.